The rows below give T cell receptor beta chains drawn from one sample of a study of cytomegalovirus exposure and HLA in healthy donors. The method was immunoSEQ multiplex PCR; TCRdb's version includes in-frame clones alone and lacks a portion of them. The sample gives over 50,000 clones, roughly 90% of which show up once; about 1.6% is in the top ten. Sequencing was performed on PBMCs. These receptors all come from a man younger than 45 in good health and CMV-seropositive. Each CDR3 is given with its conserved first and last residue. A D gene is named only where the DNA matches it firmly.

CDR3aa	d_gene	v_gene
CSVLTGAYEQFF	TRBD1	TRBV29-1
CASRQLAGSVNSYNEQFF	TRBD2	TRBV19
CASSNPGGGTDTQYF	NA	TRBV21-1
CASSLAPDQLRGYTF	NA	TRBV7-2
CASSSGQERFRETQYF	TRBD1	TRBV5-1
CSSSLATGTSYRETQYF	TRBD2	TRBV7-9
CASTLGIFNNEQFF	NA	TRBV5-4
CASSLPNQPQHF	NA	TRBV7-9
CASSQDGEGGDTQYF	TRBD2	TRBV4-2
CASSLDSGRYNEQFF	TRBD2	TRBV5-1
CASSLPGGAGTEAFF	TRBD1	TRBV5-4
CSVAAADGYTF	NA	TRBV29-1
CASSLREKQPQHF	NA	TRBV27
CASSEARQGGNQPQHF	TRBD1	TRBV6-1
CASSETGFYGYTF	NA	TRBV6-4
CASSRTSQETQYF	NA	TRBV19
CAWKGGGGQETQYF	NA	TRBV30
CASSSSDRLLYEQYF	TRBD1	TRBV28
CASSGGQGPYEQYF	TRBD1	TRBV19
CASSHADRGPYEQYF	TRBD1	TRBV19
CASSFGQNYGYTF	NA	TRBV28
CASSYSGGRYTQYF	NA	TRBV6-5
CASSWEWETQYF	NA	TRBV6-5
CSVARTQAKNIQYF	NA	TRBV29-1
CASSGRDRDNTEAFF	TRBD1	TRBV10-1
CASSYLSGTNEKLFF	NA	TRBV6-6
CASSVPDRVTEAFF	TRBD1	TRBV5-1
CASSADRGSGNTIYF	TRBD1	TRBV6-5
CATSRTGFSYNEQFF	NA	TRBV15
CSSSLRNDRRGYDEQFF	NA	TRBV7-9
CASSTGLAGGQFF	TRBD2	TRBV19
CASSSSTDTQYF	NA	TRBV18
CASSLSQGAAEAFF	TRBD1	TRBV7-6
CASSSLLQGSGNTIYF	NA	TRBV28
CASSSKYPGQGADEQYF	TRBD1	TRBV13
CASSPRTGNTEAFF	TRBD1	TRBV18
CASSSSYEQYF	NA	TRBV5-4
CAIGGDSNQPQHF	NA	TRBV10-3
CASSSHWGGGYTF	NA	TRBV6-5
CASSSLAGGISEQFF	TRBD2	TRBV7-3
CASSSRTSGISDEQYF	TRBD2	TRBV5-4
CASSGALGPEQFF	NA	TRBV19
CASSSQRQTSNQPQHF	NA	TRBV27
CASSPLGGTRAQHF	NA	TRBV5-5
CASSMGTPNTGELFF	NA	TRBV19
CSSSFFTIGDYGYTF	NA	TRBV7-9
CASSPDTSATDTQYF	NA	TRBV19
CASSLGDEGLGTEAFF	NA	TRBV5-4
CATSRNRQRQETQYF	NA	TRBV15
CASSLTGRSNTGEPFF	NA	TRBV7-3